This is a list of T cell receptor beta chains from one sample in a study of PD-L1 blockade in urothelial cancer. This table comes from immunoSEQ multiplex PCR, and its TCRdb copy is limited to in-frame clones, with some not included. The profile shows 85,000 to 130,000 clones, about 91% of them singletons. This specimen was PBMCs, taken around atezolizumab (anti-PD-L1) treatment. These receptor sequences come from a woman at least 80 years old with urothelial cancer. Each CDR3 is given with its conserved first and last residue. A D gene is named only where the DNA matches it firmly. Expanded clones are given a class, and other clones once, few, many or no size at all.

V gene	J gene	CDR3 length	clone size	D gene	CDR3 DNA	CDR3 protein
TRBV5-6	TRBJ2-6	18	.	TRBD1	TGTGCCAGCAGCTCAACCGGGACAGGGACATCTGGGGCCAACGTCCTGACTTTC	CASSSTGTGTSGANVLTF
TRBV18	TRBJ2-5	15	.	.	TGTGCCAGCTCACCTGGGTTAGGGGCCCAAGAGACCCAGTACTTC	CASSPGLGAQETQYF
TRBV19	TRBJ2-7	15	.	TRBD1	TGTGCCAGTAGTACGGGGGGACAGGGCTCCTACGAGCAGTACTTC	CASSTGGQGSYEQYF
TRBV5-1	TRBJ2-1	16	.	.	TGCGCCAGCAGCTCGTTAGGAGGGGACTCCTACAATGAGCAGTTCTTC	CASSSLGGDSYNEQFF
TRBV28	TRBJ2-5	15	.	TRBD2	TGTGCCAGCAGGTCCTTAGCGGGGGGCCAAGAGACCCAGTACTTC	CASRSLAGGQETQYF
TRBV28	TRBJ1-2	14	.	TRBD1	TGTGCCAGCAGTTTCTGGGACAGGCCCCGTGGCTACACCTTC	CASSFWDRPRGYTF
TRBV5-4	TRBJ2-2	15	.	TRBD1	TGTGCCAGCAGCTCGGGACAGGTCGGCACCGGGGAGCTGTTTTTT	CASSSGQVGTGELFF
TRBV10-3	TRBJ2-1	14	.	TRBD2	TGTGCCAACTCGGGACTAGCGGGGGGCGGTGAGCAGTTCTTC	CANSGLAGGGEQFF
TRBV29-1	TRBJ2-5	13	once	TRBD2	TGCAGCGTTCAGACTAGCGGGCAAGAGACCCAGTACTTC	CSVQTSGQETQYF
TRBV10-1	TRBJ2-7	13	.	.	TGCGCCAGCACCCCTAGTGCGAGCTACGAGCAGTACTTC	CASTPSASYEQYF
TRBV5-1	TRBJ1-5	15	.	TRBD1	TGCGCCAGCAGCTTGGGGGCAGGGGGAAATCAGCCCCAGCATTTT	CASSLGAGGNQPQHF
TRBV6-1	TRBJ2-3	15	once	TRBD2	TGTGCCAGCAGATCACTAGCGGCTAGCACAGATACGCAGTATTTT	CASRSLAASTDTQYF
TRBV11-3	TRBJ2-7	14	.	TRBD1	TGTGCCAGCAGCTCTGACAGGGGGCAGCCCGAGCAGTACTTC	CASSSDRGQPEQYF
TRBV30	TRBJ2-2	14	few	TRBD1	TGTGCCTGGAGGACAGGGATGGGCACCGGGGAGCTGTTTTTT	CAWRTGMGTGELFF
TRBV7-2	TRBJ1-2	14	.	.	TGTGCCAGCAGCTTAGCGCAGTCACACTATGGCTACACCTTC	CASSLAQSHYGYTF
TRBV18	TRBJ2-1	13	once	.	TGTGCCAGCTCACCAGTGCTAGGTCATGAGCAGTTCTTC	CASSPVLGHEQFF
TRBV7-2	TRBJ1-5	14	.	.	TGTGCCAGCAGCTCAGGCCGGGGGAGGGAGCCCCAGCATTTT	CASSSGRGREPQHF
TRBV4-2	TRBJ2-1	16	.	.	TGTGCCAGCAGCCATGAAGCCGGGAGTACCTACAATGAGCAGTTCTTC	CASSHEAGSTYNEQFF
TRBV2	TRBJ1-2	14	.	.	TGTGCCAGCAGGGCGGGCCGTTCCGTTTATGGCTACACCTTC	CASRAGRSVYGYTF
TRBV10-1	TRBJ2-1	12	.	TRBD2	TGCGCCAGCAGTGAGTACGGGACTAGTCAGTTCTTC	CASSEYGTSQFF
TRBV10-2	TRBJ1-1	10	.	.	TGCGCCAGCAGCGGGACTGAAGCTTTCTTT	CASSGTEAFF
TRBV4-2	TRBJ1-2	14	.	.	TGTGCCAGCAGCCAAGGAGGCAGTAACTATGGCTACACCTTC	CASSQGGSNYGYTF
TRBV28	TRBJ2-7	12	.	.	TGTGCCACCAGCATATCAGGGGTCGAGCAGTACTTC	CATSISGVEQYF
TRBV27	TRBJ2-3	15	.	TRBD2	TGTGCCAGCAGCTCCACTAGCGGGAGGGGTGATACGCAGTATTTT	CASSSTSGRGDTQYF
TRBV11-2	TRBJ1-5	14	once	.	TGTGCCAGCAGCGCCATAGGGAGAAATCAGCCCCAGCATTTT	CASSAIGRNQPQHF
TRBV9	TRBJ1-2	14	.	.	TGTGCCAGCAGCGCCGGATCGGGGGACTATGGCTACACCTTC	CASSAGSGDYGYTF
TRBV11-3	TRBJ2-3	20	.	TRBD2	TGTGCCAGCAGCCTCCGCGGGGGAGCGGGAGGGCCGAGGGGCACAGATACGCAGTATTTT	CASSLRGGAGGPRGTDTQYF
TRBV7-8	TRBJ2-7	13	few	.	TGTGCCAGCAGCACCAGGCCAGACTACGAGCAGTACTTC	CASSTRPDYEQYF
TRBV7-3	TRBJ2-3	15	.	TRBD2	TGTGCCAGCAGCTTACTAGCGGGAGACGCAGATACGCAGTATTTT	CASSLLAGDADTQYF
TRBV5-8	TRBJ1-5	17	.	TRBD1	TGTGCCAGCAGCCCCGGGACAGGGAAAGGGAATAGGCAGCCCCAGCATTTT	CASSPGTGKGNRQPQHF
TRBV19	TRBJ2-1	14	once	.	TGTGCCAGTAGCGGCAGGCCTTCCTACAATGAGCAGTTCTTC	CASSGRPSYNEQFF
TRBV29-1	TRBJ2-7	12	.	TRBD2	TGCAGCGTTGGGCTAGCGGGAGTTGAGCAGTACTTC	CSVGLAGVEQYF
TRBV30	TRBJ2-5	15	.	.	TGTGCCTGGAGTGTAAAAGCAGGGGTGGGCGAGACCCAGTACTTC	CAWSVKAGVGETQYF
TRBV27	TRBJ2-1	16	.	TRBD2	TGTGCCAGCAGTGTGCAGCCGGGACTAGCGAGCGATGAGCAGTTCTTC	CASSVQPGLASDEQFF
TRBV28	TRBJ2-7	14	few	.	TGTGCCAGCAGGCCGGGGGGCATGGCCTACGAGCAGTACTTC	CASRPGGMAYEQYF
TRBV5-8	TRBJ1-2	14	.	.	TGTGCCAGCAGCTTACAAGCGCTCCGGGGAGGCTACACCTTC	CASSLQALRGGYTF
TRBV2	TRBJ2-2	15	few	TRBD1	TGTGCCAGCAGGGAACAGGGGGTTAACACCGGGGAGCTGTTTTTT	CASREQGVNTGELFF
TRBV7-8	TRBJ2-1	14	.	TRBD2	TGTGCCAGCAGCTTATGGACTAGCATGGATGAGCAGTTCTTC	CASSLWTSMDEQFF
TRBV4-2	TRBJ2-3	16	.	TRBD1	TGTGCCAGCAGCCAAGATAGGCAGGGGGTGGGAGATACGCAGTATTTT	CASSQDRQGVGDTQYF
TRBV20-1	TRBJ2-1	11	.	.	TGCAGTGCCCGACTTGACAATGAGCAGTTCTTC	CSARLDNEQFF
TRBV2	TRBJ1-2	13	.	.	TGTGCCAGCAGCCGAGACAGCAACTATGGCTACACCTTC	CASSRDSNYGYTF
TRBV30	TRBJ2-7	16	.	TRBD2	TGTGCCTGGAGTGACGCACCGGGACTAGTCAAGTTCGAGCAGTACTTC	CAWSDAPGLVKFEQYF
TRBV19	TRBJ2-3	15	.	TRBD2	TGTGCCAGCCAAGATTCGGCGGGGGGGGCAGATACGCAGTATTTT	CASQDSAGGADTQYF
TRBV27	TRBJ2-2	16	.	.	TGTGCCAGCAGTTTATCGCCCAGGGGGGACACCGGGGAGCTGTTTTTT	CASSLSPRGDTGELFF
TRBV7-2	TRBJ1-2	15	.	TRBD1	TGTGCCAGCAGCTTTAAACAGGGGGCAGACTATGGCTACACCTTC	CASSFKQGADYGYTF
TRBV9	TRBJ2-6	16	.	.	TGTGCCAGCAGCGATCCGGGAGCGCCTGGGGCCAACGTCCTGACTTTC	CASSDPGAPGANVLTF
TRBV28	TRBJ1-5	18	.	.	TGTGCCAGCCAAGCCGAGGGGGAGCAACTCTATAGCAATCAGCCCCAGCATTTT	CASQAEGEQLYSNQPQHF
TRBV30	TRBJ1-4	13	.	.	TGTGCCTGGGCCCGGGTGGCTAATGAAAAACTGTTTTTT	CAWARVANEKLFF
TRBV6-1	TRBJ2-7	17	.	TRBD2	TGTGCCAGCAGTGAAGCCCCCCCAGCGGGAGGGCCCTACGAGCAGTACTTC	CASSEAPPAGGPYEQYF